Listed here are 32 T cell receptor beta chains from one sample, sequenced in a study of T cell clonality in common variable immunodeficiency. This table comes from immunoSEQ multiplex PCR, and its TCRdb copy is limited to in-frame clones, with some not included. The sample has roughly 34,000 clones, none seen only once. Whole-study results and caveats: Reportedly, TCR beta sequences from common variable immunodeficiency showed fewer deletions and N-nucleotide insertions.

Their antigens remain unidentified. The sequencing input was peripheral blood mononuclear cells. Receptors originate from a human donor with common variable immunodeficiency.

The sample holds a few counts of this clone. The CDR3 end is not reached by the read, which stops 3 residues before it; the germline J gene fills it in. The chain recombines TRBV7-3 with TRBJ2-1, with 13 positions matching TRBD2. Trimming cost V 5 bases and J 5 bases; bases outside gene matches: 6. CDR3 size: 16 residues. Germline V gives CDR1 SGHTA, CDR2 FQGTGA. The sequenced CDR3 bases are TGTGCCAGCAGCACGATGGGACTAGCGGGGAACAATGAG. As protein: CASSTMGLAGNNE. From start to end, the CDR3 is CASSTMGLAGNNEQFF.

This clone was detected a few times. The read falls 3 residues short of the CDR3 end, and the missing part is taken from the germline J gene. This chain joins TRBV7-9 and TRBJ2-7; D not resolved. The CDR3 consists of 14 residues. V was pared by 1 base and J by 5 bases, with 12 bases between. Germline CDR1 and CDR2: SEHNR and FQNEAQ (reference sequence). The DNA read from the CDR3 is TGTGCCAGCAGCTTAGGGTTCTTTCCGGACGAG. Protein product: CASSLGFFPDE. The full CDR3 reads CASSLGFFPDEQYF.

There are many counts of this clone. The read halts 3 residues ahead of the CDR3 end, with the missing end drawn from the germline J gene. This sequence joins TRBV7-8 and TRBJ2-3; D is unresolved. Trimming pared 1 base from V and 2 bases from J, leaving 7 bases between. There are 14 residues in the CDR3. From germline, CDR1 is SGHVS and CDR2 FQNEAQ. The CDR3: CASSLVLHTDTQYF. Incomplete CDR3 DNA: TGTGCCAGCAGCTTAGTACTACACACAGATACG.

Comments on this clone: The CDR3 end lies 3 residues beyond the end of the read and is filled in from the germline J gene. The rearrangement links TRBV11-2 to TRBJ2-6; possible D gene TRBD2, 7 bases. The germline CDR1 and CDR2 sequences are SGHAT and FQNNGV. This CDR3 contains 15 residues. V was cut by 0 bases and J by 5 bases, with 8 bases left in between. The CDR3 loop is CASSLDGGRANVLTF. CDR3 DNA, as far as it was read: TGTGCCAGCAGCTTAGACGGGGGGCGGGCCAACGTC. The whole variable domain, filled in from reference TRBV11-2 and TRBJ2-6, reads EAGVAQSPRYKIIEKRQSVAFWCNPISGHATLYWYQQILGQGPKLLIQFQNNGVVDDSQLPKDRFSAERLKGVDSTLKIQPAKLEDSAVYLCASSLDGGRANVLTFGAGSRLTVL.

This clone was seen many times. The missing CDR3 end, 3 residues past where the read stops, is filled in from the germline J gene. The chain joins TRBV19 to TRBJ2-7, with TRBD1 matching over 8 bases. Trimming at V came to 3 bases and at J to 6 bases, leaving 4 bases not matched to a gene. The length of the CDR3 is 13 residues. The V gene's germline CDR1 is LNHDA and CDR2 SQIVND (reference sequence). CDR3: CASSIWGQVEQYF. Partial CDR3 DNA: TGTGCCAGTAGTATCTGGGGACAGGTCGAG.

In its sample, this clone was seen a few times. The CDR3 is cut off 3 residues early in the read; its end comes from the germline J gene. The same CDR3 also results from other DNA sequences found in this sample. J is TRBJ2-7 and V is TRBV7-9; 8 bases line up with TRBD2. CDR1 SEHNR and CDR2 FQNEAQ come from the germline V gene (reference sequence). Trimming took 3 bases from V and 6 from J; bases not matched to a gene: 4. The CDR3 covers 13 residues. CDR3 loop: CASSFRGGLEQYF. The sequenced CDR3 bases are TGTGCCAGCAGCTTTCGGGGGGGTCTCGAG.

About this clone: With the read ending 3 residues before the CDR3 end, the germline J gene is used to fill in that end. The chain is built from TRBV2 and TRBJ1-5; possibly TRBD1 for D (6 bases). This CDR3 spans 14 amino acids. Trimming stripped 1 base from V and 7 bases from J, with 11 bases between. Germline values: CDR1 SNHLY, CDR2 FYNNEI. CDR3 bases read: TGTGCCAGCAGTGAAGTGGACAGTACCCAGCCC. Amino acids: CASSEVDSTQP. The CDR3, in full, reads CASSEVDSTQPQHF.

This clone was recorded many times. The read is 3 residues too short to cover the CDR3 end, so that end is filled in from the germline J gene. The V and J genes are TRBV20-1 and TRBJ1-6, with D hard to call. The CDR3 spans 15 residues. Trimming removed 3 bases from V and 4 bases from J, with 13 bases in between. CDR1 is DFQATT, CDR2 SNEGSKA, per germline (reference sequence). CDR3: CSARSHGGYNSPLHF. CDR3 bases read: TGCAGTGCTAGGAGCCACGGCGGGTATAATTCACCC.

This clone has a count of ten or more. The sequenced part of the CDR3 DNA is TGTGCCAGCAGTTTCTGGGGCTACACTGAA. It yields the protein CASSFWGYTE. The complete CDR3 reads CASSFWGYTEAFF. The chain couples TRBV28 to TRBJ1-1, with TRBD1 as a possible D gene (5 bases). The CDR3 is cut off 3 residues early in the read; its end comes from the germline J gene. The CDR3 extends over 13 amino acids. Deletions cut 3 bases from V and 3 bases from J, with 8 bases between. CDR1 and CDR2 (germline): MDHEN, SYDVKM. The full variable domain, with the rest looked up from reference TRBV28 and TRBJ1-1, is DVKVTQSSRYLVKRTGEKVFLECVQDMDHENMFWYRQDPGLGLRLIYFSYDVKMKEKGDIPEGYSVSREKKERFSLILESASTNQTSMYLCASSFWGYTEAFFGQGTRLTVV.

This clone has a count of ten or more. Germline is not matched at one junction end, which may reflect a read error. The read comes to an end 3 residues before the CDR3 does, leaving the germline J gene to fill in the end. The chain carries TRBV4-2 and TRBJ2-7; 8 bases are a match to TRBD1. CDR3 length equals 15 residues. Germline lookup yields CDR1 LGHNA and CDR2 YNFKEQ. The part of the CDR3 DNA that was read is TGCGCCAGGACAGTGGGACAGGTACTTTCCTACGAG. Amino acid sequence: CARTVGQVLSYE. The full CDR3 protein reads CARTVGQVLSYEQYF.

Concerning this clone: The CDR3 end lies 3 residues beyond the end of the read and is filled in from the germline J gene. The V and J genes are TRBV19 and TRBJ2-1, with D perhaps matching TRBD1 (7 bases). The germline V and J ends were trimmed by 6 bases and 5 bases, with 17 bases remaining between them. The CDR3 runs to 15 residues. Germline V CDR1 and CDR2: LNHDA, SQIVND (reference sequence). The DNA read from the CDR3 is TGTGCCAGTAGCCTCAGGGGGGCTAGGAACAATGAG. This translates into CASSLRGARNNE. The whole CDR3 protein is CASSLRGARNNEQFF.

The table lists this clone with many counts. Read sequence stops 3 residues before the CDR3 end, and the germline J gene provides the missing end. The genes are TRBV10-3 and TRBJ1-1; 11 bases match TRBD1. Germline V gene lookup returns CDR1 ENHRY and CDR2 SYGVKD. CDR3 length: 13 amino acids. The junction had 4 bases not matched to a gene; V was cut back by 10 bases and J by 3 bases. CDR3 loop: CASGQGAHTEAFF. The CDR3 bases that were read are TGTGCCAGTGGACAGGGGGCTCACACTGAA.

In regard to this clone: The CDR3 extends 3 residues past the end of the read, so its final part is completed from the germline J gene. V gene TRBV18 combines with J gene TRBJ2-7; tentatively, D is TRBD1 (6 bases). Germline loops: CDR1 KGHSH, CDR2 LQKENI. The CDR3 extends over 14 amino acids. Between the trimmed V and J ends, which lost 2 bases and 2 bases, there was a span of 10 bases. The CDR3 protein is CASSPGQNPYEQYF. The part of the CDR3 DNA that was read is TGTGCCAGCTCACCAGGACAGAATCCCTACGAG.

At least ten counts were recorded for this clone. The CDR3 extends 3 residues past the end of the read, so its final part is completed from the germline J gene. The rearrangement uses TRBV7-9 and TRBJ1-1, with D perhaps matching TRBD1 (5 bases). This CDR3 contains 14 residues. The germline V and J ends were trimmed by 5 bases and 4 bases, with 14 bases remaining between them. The V gene's germline CDR1 is SEHNR and CDR2 FQNEAQ (reference sequence). The DNA read from the CDR3 is TGTGCCAGCAGCCTCAGATACGGGGGCACTGAA. Amino acids: CASSLRYGGTE. The complete CDR3 protein is CASSLRYGGTEAFF.

For this clone: The CDR3 end is not reached by the read, which stops 3 residues before it; the germline J gene fills it in. V gene TRBV11-3 combines with J gene TRBJ2-7, with D tentatively TRBD2 (5 bases). Germline V CDR1 and CDR2: SGHNT, YENEEA. There are 13 residues in the CDR3. V was shortened by 5 bases and J by 4 bases, with 12 bases between the two germline ends. The part of the CDR3 DNA that was read is TGTGCCAGCAGCCCCCGGACTGGTTACGAG. It is translated as CASSPRTGYE. In full, the CDR3 reads CASSPRTGYEQYF.

This clone showed up many times. The read ends 3 residues before the CDR3 terminus; that terminus is restored from the germline J gene. The rearrangement uses TRBV9 and TRBJ1-2; D is perhaps TRBD1 (6 bases). CDR1 SGDLS and CDR2 YYNGEE come from the germline V gene. The CDR3 consists of 16 residues. The ends were cut back, 0 bases at V and 2 bases at J, with 14 bases in the middle. The CDR3 loop reads CASSVGLVQGNYGYTF. The DNA read from the CDR3 is TGTGCCAGCAGCGTAGGCCTAGTACAGGGAAACTATGGC.

There are a few counts of this clone. The read finishes 3 residues shy of the CDR3 end, and the germline J gene is used to complete it. The chain employs TRBV6-2 or TRBV6-3 and TRBJ2-1, with D possibly being TRBD1 (5 bases). The CDR3 sequence is 16 residues long. Trimming pared 8 bases from V and 7 bases from J, leaving 24 bases between. CDR1 MNHEY and CDR2 SVGEGT come from the germline V gene. This CDR3 is CASAKGRTTRGNEQFF. The part of the CDR3 DNA that was read is TGTGCCAGCGCCAAGGGGCGGACAACGCGTGGGAATGAG.

On this clone itself: The CDR3 end falls 3 residues outside the read, so it is completed with the germline J gene. The chain is built from TRBV19 and TRBJ1-2; possible D gene TRBD1, 5 bases. The length of the CDR3 is 14 residues. Germline V CDR1 and CDR2: LNHDA, SQIVND (reference sequence). V lost 4 bases and J lost 5, with 14 bases in between. CDR3 DNA, as far as it was read: TGTGCCAGTAGTAGAGTAACAGCAGGGTATGGC. This sequence encodes CASSRVTAGYG. The entire CDR3 sequence reads CASSRVTAGYGYTF.

This clone was observed many times. With the read ending 3 residues before the CDR3 end, the germline J gene is used to fill in that end. This rearrangement joins TRBV10-1 to TRBJ1-3; D is undetermined. The CDR3 extends over 16 amino acids. V lost 10 bases to trimming and J lost 4 bases, with 23 bases between them. CDR1 and CDR2 from the germline V gene are WNHNN and SYGVQD (reference sequence). The CDR3 region is CATQPAGPSSGNTIYF. CDR3 bases read: TGCGCCACCCAGCCGGCGGGCCCGTCGTCAGGAAACACC.

There are a few counts of this clone. The CDR3 extends 3 residues past the end of the read, so its final part is completed from the germline J gene. The J gene is TRBJ2-7, the V gene TRBV30; 9 nucleotides agree with TRBD1. Looked up from germline, CDR1 is GTSNPN and CDR2 is SVGIG (reference sequence). V trimming: 2 bases; J trimming: 4 bases; junction bases outside the gene matches: 3. CDR3 length: 13 residues. Incomplete CDR3 DNA: TGTGCCTGGAGTTGGGACAGGGCATACGAG. It codes for CAWSWDRAYE. The whole CDR3 region reads CAWSWDRAYEQYF.

This clone was seen ten or more times. Read data end 3 residues before the CDR3 end; the end is taken from the germline J gene. The rearrangement links TRBV20-1 to TRBJ2-3, with D perhaps TRBD2 (6 bases). Germline V gene sequence: CDR1 DFQATT, CDR2 SNEGSKA (reference sequence). Trimming removed 0 bases from V and 4 bases from J, with 11 bases in between. This CDR3 has 14 residues. CDR3 bases read: TGCAGTGCTAGAGATGAGTGGAGGGCAGATACG. Translation gives CSARDEWRADT. From start to end, the CDR3 is CSARDEWRADTQYF.

Comment on this clone: The observed sequence ends 3 residues before the CDR3 terminus, with the missing tail filled in from the germline J gene. The chain combines TRBV2 with TRBJ2-1, with TRBD2 identical over 9 bases. The CDR3 runs to 15 residues. V gave up 7 bases and J gave up 6 bases; unmatched junction bases: 10. Germline CDR1 SNHLY, CDR2 FYNNEI. CDR3 bases read: TGTGCCAGCATTTTAGCGGGAGCAAAGGGCAATGAG. This sequence encodes CASILAGAKGNE. The full-length CDR3 reads as CASILAGAKGNEQFF.

This clone was recorded at least ten times. The observed sequence ends 3 residues before the CDR3 terminus, with the missing tail filled in from the germline J gene. The rearrangement joins TRBV18 to TRBJ2-7, with 9 bases lining up with TRBD2. After removal of 6 bases from V and 0 bases from J, the junction contained 6 bases not matched to a gene. Germline CDR1 reads KGHSH; CDR2 reads LQKENI. The CDR3 extends over 15 amino acids. The covered CDR3 bases are TGTGCCAGCTCGTCGTTTAGCGGGAGCTCCTACGAG. This gives the protein CASSSFSGSSYE. The CDR3, in full, reads CASSSFSGSSYEQYF.

This clone was counted ten times or more. The covered CDR3 bases are TGTGCCAGCAGTTACCCACGGGTTACCTCTGGGGCCAACGTC. This encodes CASSYPRVTSGANV. The full CDR3 protein is CASSYPRVTSGANVLTF. The chain joins TRBV6-2 or TRBV6-3 to TRBJ2-6; D remains ambiguous. The DNA ends 3 residues before the CDR3 does, and the rest of the CDR3 is filled in from the germline J gene. Germline CDR1 MNHEY, CDR2 SVGEGT. This CDR3 is built from 17 residues. Trimming removed 2 bases from V and 0 bases from J, with 11 bases in between.

Worth noting for this clone: The read terminates 3 residues ahead of where the CDR3 ends, so the germline J gene completes it. At the DNA level, this CDR3 is encoded by other sequences in the same sample as well. V and J are TRBV18 and TRBJ2-6, with 7 bases aligning to TRBD1. There are 18 residues in the CDR3. Germline trimming cut 3 bases from V and 4 bases from J; bases unmatched to any gene: 12. Per germline, CDR1 KGHSH and CDR2 LQKENI. CDR3 loop: CASSPRGQANSGANVLTF. The sequenced part of the CDR3 DNA is TGTGCCAGCTCACCCCGCGGACAGGCGAACTCGGGGGCCAACGTC.

In this sample, this clone turned up a few times. This CDR3 reads CASSATKRGQTNTEAFF. The CDR3 bases that were read are TGTGCCAGTTCCGCCACCAAACGTGGCCAGACTAACACTGAA. The chain couples TRBV19 to TRBJ1-1; D gene uncertain. The read comes to an end 3 residues before the CDR3 does, leaving the germline J gene to fill in the end. In germline, CDR1 is LNHDA, CDR2 SQIVND (reference sequence). With 8 bases removed from V and 2 bases from J, the gap between germline ends came to 24 bases. There are 17 residues in the CDR3.

Many counts were recorded for this clone. The read ends 3 residues shy of where the CDR3 ends; the end is completed using the germline J gene. V and J are TRBV29-1 and TRBJ1-1; TRBD1 matches 7 bases. In germline, CDR1 is SQVTM, CDR2 ANQGSEA. V gave up 4 bases and J gave up 5 bases; unmatched junction bases: 4. The CDR3 is 12 residues long. CDR3 in amino acids: CSVVAGGTEAFF. CDR3 bases read: TGCAGCGTTGTAGCAGGGGGGACTGAA.

There are a few counts of this clone. The CDR3 extends 3 residues past the end of the read, so its final part is completed from the germline J gene. The chain is built from TRBV5-1 and TRBJ2-3; weak D call: TRBD2 (6 bases). CDR3 length: 14 amino acids. The V gene lost 4 bases and the J gene lost 3 bases, with 12 bases spanning the gap. Germline V gene sequence: CDR1 SGHRS, CDR2 YFSETQ. Incomplete CDR3 DNA: TGCGCCAGCAGCGGAAATAGCGGTACAGATACG. Translating it yields CASSGNSGTDT. The CDR3 as a whole reads CASSGNSGTDTQYF.

This clone was picked up a small number of times. The CDR3 extends 3 residues past the end of the read, so its final part is completed from the germline J gene. The genes are TRBV7-2 and TRBJ2-7, with D tentatively TRBD2 (6 bases). Germline lookup yields CDR1 SGHTA and CDR2 FQGNSA. The CDR3 consists of 13 residues. The germline V and J ends were trimmed by 4 bases and 3 bases, with 10 bases remaining between them. The chain's CDR3 is CASSSGTGYEQYF. The CDR3 DNA, read in part, is TGTGCCAGCAGCTCCGGGACTGGCTACGAG.

The chain's CDR3 is CASDTQGGAGTEAFF. The covered CDR3 bases are TGTGCCAGCGATACACAGGGGGGAGCGGGCACTGAA. The chain is built from TRBV7-9 and TRBJ1-1; 8 nucleotides match TRBD1. Coverage ceases 3 residues before the CDR3 finishes, and the germline J gene fills in the end. This CDR3 comprises 15 residues. The germline V gene has CDR1 SEHNR and CDR2 FQNEAQ (reference sequence). The V gene end was trimmed by 8 bases and the J gene end by 4 bases; junction bases not matched to a gene: 12.

The sample holds a few counts of this clone. The read stops 3 residues short of the end of the CDR3; the missing end is completed from the germline J gene. The chain links TRBV7-7 to TRBJ2-2; possibly TRBD2 for D (5 bases). Germline V gene sequence: CDR1 SSHAT, CDR2 FNYEAQ (reference sequence). This CDR3 region has 15 residues. V lost 5 bases, J lost 1 base, and 11 bases lay in between. The CDR3 region is CASSRGFWNTGELFF. Incomplete CDR3 DNA: TGTGCCAGCAGCCGGGGTTTCTGGAACACCGGGGAG.

Concerning this clone itself: The CDR3 end falls 3 residues outside the read, so it is completed with the germline J gene. The gene calls are TRBV7-3 and TRBJ1-1; D possibly corresponds to TRBD1 (5 bases). The V and J ends lost 4 bases and 1 base respectively, with 10 bases between them. CDR3 length: 14 residues. The germline gives CDR1 SGHTA, CDR2 FQGTGA. Incomplete CDR3 DNA: TGTGCCAGCAGCTATGGTACAGGGAACACTGAA. This encodes CASSYGTGNTE. The full-length CDR3 reads as CASSYGTGNTEAFF. The full variable domain, completed using reference TRBV7-3 and TRBJ1-1, is GAGVSQTPSNKVTEKGKYVELRCDPISGHTALYWYRQSLGQGPEFLIYFQGTGAADDSGLPNDRFFAVRPEGSVSTLKIQRTERGDSAVYLCASSYGTGNTEAFFGQGTRLTVV.